This T cell receptor (beta chain) was captured in a study of shared clonotypes between healthy human individuals (dated by TCRdb to the early 2020s). Study-wide context: The cohort included three men and a couple of women between 18 and 49 years of age. Between about 0.85 and 10 billion PBMCs per donor were obtained by leukapheresis. To increase sequencing depth and limit assay-specific biases, different laboratories used diverse techniques to prepare libraries and sequence TCR repertoires. For each donor, three plates each were used for CD4 naive and CD4 memory, two plates were used for CD8 naive, and one plate was used for CD8 memory. To estimate repertoire size and how much clonotype sharing occurs between individuals, the study deeply sequenced the blood TCR repertoires of 5 or 6 healthy adults.

What the work shows at the level of the full study, not this receptor alone: Estimated clonotype richness was generally larger for naive than for memory subsets. The genetic and exposure-history diversity represented was limited by the small number of donors. Based on pairwise subsampling, the degree of clonotype sharing among donors was expected to be affected by sequencing depth. Higher generation probabilities were observed for clonotypes shared by all four sorted-subset donors than for non-shared clonotypes. Incomplete sequencing was indicated by rarefaction of sorted-subset datasets, despite the large sequencing depth. When several donors were compared, the shared fraction of clonotypes was about 5.4% for naive CD4, 3.5% to 4% for naive CD8, roughly 2.5% for memory CD4, and around 0.37% for memory CD8. Sampling was restricted to blood, and TCR repertoires in tissues likely differ from the TCR repertoires found in blood.

On this clone itself: Which antigen it targets is not known. No much larger clone is present one base from it, and per-base qualities are unavailable.

TCR CDR3 regions were amplified from genomic DNA by multiplex PCR using the deep immunoSEQ assay. Genomic DNA extracted from each cell subset was distributed evenly over all wells of several immunoSEQ 96-well plates, and each plate served as one replicate. For sorted subsets, approximately 210 ng genomic DNA, equal to about 30,000 T cell genomes, was loaded into each replicate PCR. The purified libraries were quantified using a Qubit 3.0 fluorometer, sized with a Bioanalyzer 2100, and then quantified again using the KAPA Library Quantification kit. Every immunoSEQ 96-well plate was sequenced on a dedicated single-read 150-cycle Illumina NextSeq 550 flow cell. The paper's data handling went like this. Because the immunoSEQ output held only junctional sequences and lacked quality scores, the filtering could not match the filtering applied to full-length reads. To assign V/J genes and CDR3, sequences were annotated using PyIR, a Python wrapper for IgBLAST v1.9, with IMGT germline references. Reads were filtered out if the reads had weak V/J assignments (E-value above 1e-6), no CDR3, stop codons, out-of-frame junctions, or ambiguous translated residues. V3J clonotypes were defined by identical inferred V gene, J gene, and CDR3 amino acid sequence. Percentage overlap between repertoires was computed as shared unique clonotypes divided by the size of the smaller repertoire. Three approaches were used to assess repertoire richness: RTK rarefaction, the Chao1 estimator, and Recon v2.1 estimates of unobserved clonotypes. For all TCRbeta clonotypes obtained by the gDNA method from four donors, generation probabilities were computed with OLGA. The immuneACCESS repertoire file appears here via TCRdb, limited to in-frame rearrangements. These files lack a portion of the clones; in checked studies, under half of the deficit traces to unresolved V genes, and the cause of the others is not known. The V and J calls and the clone size are those of that table, but D and trimming were determined from the DNA. The sample profile shows some 660,000 clones; more than 70% of them were found once. The leading ten clones occupy roughly 1.9% of the sample.

The donors were healthy, HIV-negative adults with no recently reported acute infections or vaccinations. Every donor was a Caucasian adult living in Nashville, Tennessee, USA. CD4+ T cells were enriched by magnetic negative selection, after which naive cells were positively selected on CD45RA and the negative fraction was taken as the memory subset. Blood was collected by leukapheresis, and PBMCs were isolated by Ficoll-Histopaque density gradient centrifugation and then cryopreserved in liquid nitrogen vapor phase. Analytical flow cytometry was used to check the purity and quantity of each magnetically sorted T cell population. Genomic DNA was isolated from each sorted fraction and quantified by UV absorbance on a Nanodrop 2000c. The sequence was collected from a woman in her 30s in good health. The sequenced sample was memory CD4+ T cells sorted from blood. Per the publication, the cell subset or site label means: CD45RA-negative fraction.

Read as DNA, the sequence is TGTGCCAGCAGCCCTAGGAGGGGACATACCCCGTCCGATGAGCAGTTCTTC. The resulting protein is CASSPRRGHTPSDEQFF. The sequence joins TRBV7-7 to TRBJ2-1; the D gene is perhaps TRBD1 or TRBD2, each of them matching over 6 bases. V sheds 5 bases and J sheds 8 bases, leaving 25 bases between their ends. The cysteine opens and the phenylalanine closes a CDR3 of 17 amino acids. The entry retains the CDR3 DNA only, 51 bases that are in frame from base 1. Looking up the germline V gene (reference sequence) yields CDR1 SSHAT and CDR2 FNYEAQ.